This T cell receptor beta chain was documented in a study of blood T cell repertoires in COVID-19. Study-level information: The analysed material was cDNA or gDNA that came from T cells, B-cell-depleted T cells, or PBMCs.

Germline V lookup: CDR1 SGHRS, CDR2 YFSETQ. This CDR3 has 15 residues. Deletions cut 0 bases from V and 6 bases from J, with 12 bases between. Generated by immunoSEQ multiplex PCR, the TCRdb table keeps only in-frame clones and is missing some. The sample includes 180,000 or so clones, under 90% of them seen just once. The Seattle patients, enrolled during active infection, were followed longitudinally. The source material was peripheral blood. The V gene is TRBV5-1, the J gene TRBJ2-2; possibly TRBD1 for D (6 bases). This sequence was found in a person aged 65 to 79 with COVID-19, enrolled during active disease. DNA for the CDR3: TGCGCCAGCAGCTTGGGAAATACAGGGTCCGGGGAGCTGTTTTTT. Amino acids: CASSLGNTGSGELFF.